This T cell receptor beta chain is from a study of blood T cell repertoires in COVID-19. As for the study in general: Sample material is recorded as cDNA or gDNA derived from T cells, B-cell-depleted T cells, or PBMCs.

This CDR3 has 17 amino acids. Germline V gene sequence: CDR1 MGHRA, CDR2 YSYEKL. J gave up 3 bases and V 4 bases, and 5 bases lay outside the gene matches. Using immunoSEQ multiplex PCR, the repertoire was profiled, and TCRdb retains in-frame clones only, with some absent. Among about 150,000 clones, roughly 89% were seen once, and the ten largest hold 8.9%. This receptor was taken from a man younger than 45 with COVID-19, enrolled during active disease. The V call is TRBV4-1, the J call TRBJ2-6, with TRBD1 matching 11 bases. Input material: peripheral blood. The CDR3 DNA reads as TGCGCCAGCAGCCGAGGGACAGGGGGGGATGGGGCCAACGTCCTGACTTTC. Its translation: CASSRGTGGDGANVLTF.